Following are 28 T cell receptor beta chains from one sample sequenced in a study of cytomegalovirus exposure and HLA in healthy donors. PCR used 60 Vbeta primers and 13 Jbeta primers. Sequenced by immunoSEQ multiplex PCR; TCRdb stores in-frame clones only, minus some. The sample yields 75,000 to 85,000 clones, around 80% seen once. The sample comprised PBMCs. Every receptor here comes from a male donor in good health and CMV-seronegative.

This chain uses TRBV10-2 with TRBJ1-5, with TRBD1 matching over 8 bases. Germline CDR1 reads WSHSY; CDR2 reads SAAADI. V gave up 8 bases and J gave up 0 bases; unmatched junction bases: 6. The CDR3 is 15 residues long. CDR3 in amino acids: CASGGTGLSNQPQHF. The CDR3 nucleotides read TGCGCCAGCGGCGGGACAGGCCTTAGCAATCAGCCCCAGCATTTT.

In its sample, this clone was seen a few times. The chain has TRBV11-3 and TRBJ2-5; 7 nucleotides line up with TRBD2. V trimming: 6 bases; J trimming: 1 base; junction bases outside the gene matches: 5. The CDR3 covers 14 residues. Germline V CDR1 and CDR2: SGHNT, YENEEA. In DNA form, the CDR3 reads TGTGCCAGCAGTACCGGGGGGTTCCAAGAGACCCAGTACTTC. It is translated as CASSTGGFQETQYF.

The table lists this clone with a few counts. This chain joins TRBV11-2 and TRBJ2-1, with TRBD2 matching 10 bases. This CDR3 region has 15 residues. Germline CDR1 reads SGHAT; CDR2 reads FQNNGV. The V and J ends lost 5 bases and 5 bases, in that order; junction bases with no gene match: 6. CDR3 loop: CASSRGLATNNEQFF. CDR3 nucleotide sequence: TGTGCCAGCAGCCGGGGACTAGCGACCAACAATGAGCAGTTCTTC.

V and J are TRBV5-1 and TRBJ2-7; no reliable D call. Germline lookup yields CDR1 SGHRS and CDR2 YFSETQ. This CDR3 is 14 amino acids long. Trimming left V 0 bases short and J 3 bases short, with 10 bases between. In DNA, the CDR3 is TGCGCCAGCAGCTTGGTGAGCCGCATCTACGAGCAGTACTTC. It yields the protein CASSLVSRIYEQYF.

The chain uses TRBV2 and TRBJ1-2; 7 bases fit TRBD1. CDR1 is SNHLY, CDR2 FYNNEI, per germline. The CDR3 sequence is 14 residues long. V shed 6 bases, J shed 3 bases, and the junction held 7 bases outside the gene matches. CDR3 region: CASRDRATDYGYTF. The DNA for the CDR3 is TGTGCCAGCAGAGACAGGGCCACGGACTATGGCTACACCTTC.

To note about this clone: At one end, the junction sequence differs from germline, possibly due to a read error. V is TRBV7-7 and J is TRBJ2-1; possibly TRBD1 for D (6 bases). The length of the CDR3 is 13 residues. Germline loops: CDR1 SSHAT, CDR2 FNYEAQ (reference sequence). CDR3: CASSTDSNNEQFF. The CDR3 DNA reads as TGTGCTAGCAGCACGGACAGTAACAATGAGCAGTTCTTC.

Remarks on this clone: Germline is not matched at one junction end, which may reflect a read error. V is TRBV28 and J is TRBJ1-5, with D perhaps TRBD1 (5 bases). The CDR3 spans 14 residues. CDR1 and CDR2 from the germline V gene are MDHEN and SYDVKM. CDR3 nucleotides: TGTGCCAGCACCCTGGGGGGGAATAATCAGCCCCAGAATTTT. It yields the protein CASTLGGNNQPQNF.

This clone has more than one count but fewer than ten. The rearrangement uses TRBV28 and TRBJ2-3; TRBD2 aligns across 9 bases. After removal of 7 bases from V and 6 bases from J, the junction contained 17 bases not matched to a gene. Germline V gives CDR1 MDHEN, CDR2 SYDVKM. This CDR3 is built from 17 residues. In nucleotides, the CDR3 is TGTGCCAGCAATCCTAGGACTAGCGTCCGATTGGGGGATACGCAGTATTTT. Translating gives CASNPRTSVRLGDTQYF.

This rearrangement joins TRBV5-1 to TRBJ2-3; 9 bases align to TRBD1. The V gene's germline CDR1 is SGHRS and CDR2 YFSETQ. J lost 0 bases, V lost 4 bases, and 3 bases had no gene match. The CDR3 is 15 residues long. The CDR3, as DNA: TGCGCCAGCAGCCCCGGGACAGGGAGCACAGATACGCAGTATTTT. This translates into CASSPGTGSTDTQYF.

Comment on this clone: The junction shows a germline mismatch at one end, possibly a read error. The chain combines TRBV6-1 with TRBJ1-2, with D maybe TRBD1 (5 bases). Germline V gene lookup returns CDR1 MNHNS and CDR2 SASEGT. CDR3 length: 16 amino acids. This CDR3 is CASSEFVSAGDYGYPF. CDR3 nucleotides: TGTGCCAGCAGTGAATTTGTGTCGGCTGGGGACTATGGCTACCCCTTC.

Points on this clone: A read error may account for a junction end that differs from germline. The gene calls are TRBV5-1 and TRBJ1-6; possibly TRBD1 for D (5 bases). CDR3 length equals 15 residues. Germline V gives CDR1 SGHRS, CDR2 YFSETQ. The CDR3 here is CASRDLREARSPLNF. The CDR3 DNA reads TGCGCCAGCAGGGACCTCAGGGAAGCTCGTTCACCCCTCAACTTT. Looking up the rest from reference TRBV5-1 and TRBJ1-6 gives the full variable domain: KAGVTQTPRYLIKTRGQQVTLSCSPISGHRSVSWYQQTPGQGLQFLFEYFSETQRNKGNFPGRFSGRQFSNSRSEMNVSTLELGDSALYLCASRDLREARSPLNFGNGTRLTVT.

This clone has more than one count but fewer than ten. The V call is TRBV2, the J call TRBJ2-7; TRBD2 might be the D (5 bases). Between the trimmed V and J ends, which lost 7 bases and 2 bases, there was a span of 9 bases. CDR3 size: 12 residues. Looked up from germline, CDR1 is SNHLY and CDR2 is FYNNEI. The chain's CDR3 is CASTEGPYEQYF. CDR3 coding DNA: TGTGCCAGCACCGAGGGCCCCTACGAGCAGTACTTC. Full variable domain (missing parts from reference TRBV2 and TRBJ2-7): EPEVTQTPSHQVTQMGQEVILRCVPISNHLYFYWYRQILGQKVEFLVSFYNNEISEKSEIFDDQFSVERPDGSNFTLKIRSTKLEDSAMYFCASTEGPYEQYFGPGTRLTVT.

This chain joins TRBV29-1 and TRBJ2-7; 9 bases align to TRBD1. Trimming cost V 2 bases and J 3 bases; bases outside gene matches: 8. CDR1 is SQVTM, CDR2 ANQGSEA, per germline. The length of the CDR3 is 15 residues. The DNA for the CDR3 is TGCAGCGTTGAACAGGGACAGGGCCCTTTCTACGAGCAGTACTTC. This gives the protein CSVEQGQGPFYEQYF.

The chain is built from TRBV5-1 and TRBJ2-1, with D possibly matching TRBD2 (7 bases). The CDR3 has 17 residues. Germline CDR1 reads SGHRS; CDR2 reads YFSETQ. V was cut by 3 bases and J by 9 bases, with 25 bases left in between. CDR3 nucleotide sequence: TGCGCCAGCAGCTCGAGAGGACTAGATCGGGGACACACTGAGCAGTTCTTC. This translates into CASSSRGLDRGHTEQFF.

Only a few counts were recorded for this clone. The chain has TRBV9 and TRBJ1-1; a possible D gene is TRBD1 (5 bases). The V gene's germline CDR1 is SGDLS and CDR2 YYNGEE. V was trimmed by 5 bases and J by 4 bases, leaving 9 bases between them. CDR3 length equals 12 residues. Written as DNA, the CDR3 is TGTGCCAGCAGTCCTACAGGCACTGAAGCTTTCTTT. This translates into CASSPTGTEAFF.

The CDR3 loop is CASSFTGDEQYF. The CDR3 coding sequence is TGTGCCAGCAGTTTCACAGGGGACGAGCAGTACTTC. The chain is built from TRBV28 and TRBJ2-7; the match to TRBD1 covers 7 bases. The CDR3 sequence is 12 residues long. Trimming at V came to 3 bases and at J to 5 bases, leaving 1 base not matched to a gene. The germline V gene encodes CDR1 MDHEN and CDR2 SYDVKM.

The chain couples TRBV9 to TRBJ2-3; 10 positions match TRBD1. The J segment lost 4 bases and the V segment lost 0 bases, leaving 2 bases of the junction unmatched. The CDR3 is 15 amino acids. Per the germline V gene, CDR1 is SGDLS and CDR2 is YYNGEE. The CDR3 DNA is TGTGCCAGCAGCGTAGAAGGACAGGGGGCAGATACGCAGTATTTT. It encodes CASSVEGQGADTQYF.

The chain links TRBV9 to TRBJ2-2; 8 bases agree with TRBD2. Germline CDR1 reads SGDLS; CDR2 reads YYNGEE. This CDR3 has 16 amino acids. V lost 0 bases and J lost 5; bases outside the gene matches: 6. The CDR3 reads CASSVAGGPLTGELFF. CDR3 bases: TGTGCCAGCAGCGTAGCGGGGGGGCCACTAACCGGGGAGCTGTTTTTT. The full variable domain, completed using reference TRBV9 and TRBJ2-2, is DSGVTQTPKHLITATGQRVTLRCSPRSGDLSVYWYQQSLDQGLQFLIQYYNGEERAKGNILERFSAQQFPDLHSELNLSSLELGDSALYFCASSVAGGPLTGELFFGEGSRLTVL.

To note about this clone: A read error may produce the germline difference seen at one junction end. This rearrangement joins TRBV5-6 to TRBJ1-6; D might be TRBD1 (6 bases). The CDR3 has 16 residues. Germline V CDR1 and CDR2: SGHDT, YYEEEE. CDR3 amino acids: CASTLAGGTRGSPLHF. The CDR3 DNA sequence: TGTGCCAGCACCTTGGCGGGTGGGACAAGGGGGTCACCCCTCCACTTT.

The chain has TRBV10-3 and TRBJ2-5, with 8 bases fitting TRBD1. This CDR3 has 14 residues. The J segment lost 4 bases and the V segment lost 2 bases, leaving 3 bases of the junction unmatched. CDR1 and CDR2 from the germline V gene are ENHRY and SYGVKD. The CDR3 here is CAISEGQGRETQYF. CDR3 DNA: TGTGCCATCAGTGAGGGACAGGGACGAGAGACCCAGTACTTC.

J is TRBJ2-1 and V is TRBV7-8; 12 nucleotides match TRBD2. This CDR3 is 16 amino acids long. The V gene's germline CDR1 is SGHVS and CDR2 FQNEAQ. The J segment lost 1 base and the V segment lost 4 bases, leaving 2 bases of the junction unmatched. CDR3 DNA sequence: TGTGCCAGCAGCTCGACTAGCGGGGGTTCCTACAATGAGCAGTTCTTC. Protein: CASSSTSGGSYNEQFF.

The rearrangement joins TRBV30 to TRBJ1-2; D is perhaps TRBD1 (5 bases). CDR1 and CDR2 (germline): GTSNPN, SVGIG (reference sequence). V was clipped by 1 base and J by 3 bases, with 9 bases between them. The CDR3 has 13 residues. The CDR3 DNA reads TGTGCCTGGAGTGCCGACAGAGACTATGGCTACACCTTC. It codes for CAWSADRDYGYTF.

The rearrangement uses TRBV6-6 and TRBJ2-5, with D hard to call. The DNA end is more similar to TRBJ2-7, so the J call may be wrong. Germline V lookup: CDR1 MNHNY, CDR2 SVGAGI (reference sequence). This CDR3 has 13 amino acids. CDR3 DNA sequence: TGTGCCAGCAGTTACATGGGCACCTACGAGCAGTACTTC. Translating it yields CASSYMGTYEQYF.

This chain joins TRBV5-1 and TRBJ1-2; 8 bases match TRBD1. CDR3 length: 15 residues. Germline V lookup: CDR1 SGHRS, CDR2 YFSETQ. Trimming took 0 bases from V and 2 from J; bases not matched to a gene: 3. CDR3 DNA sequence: TGCGCCAGCAGCTTGGTGACAGGGGTCAACTATGGCTACACCTTC. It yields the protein CASSLVTGVNYGYTF.

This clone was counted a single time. The CDR3 protein is CASSPRTGGPLNTGELFF. In DNA form, the CDR3 reads TGTGCCAGCAGCCCTCGGACAGGGGGCCCTCTGAACACCGGGGAGCTGTTTTTT. The V call is TRBV7-9, the J call TRBJ2-2, with 11 nucleotides matching TRBD1. V was clipped by 5 bases and J by 1 base; unmatched bases: 9. This CDR3 is 18 amino acids long. Germline V gives CDR1 SEHNR, CDR2 FQNEAQ (reference sequence).

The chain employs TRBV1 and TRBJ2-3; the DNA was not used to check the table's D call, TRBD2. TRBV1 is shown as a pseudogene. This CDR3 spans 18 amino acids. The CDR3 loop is CTSSRLWGKRRSEDTQYF. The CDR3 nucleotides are TGCACCAGCAGCAGGTTATGGGGTAAGCGGCGTTCGGAGGATACGCAGTATTTT.

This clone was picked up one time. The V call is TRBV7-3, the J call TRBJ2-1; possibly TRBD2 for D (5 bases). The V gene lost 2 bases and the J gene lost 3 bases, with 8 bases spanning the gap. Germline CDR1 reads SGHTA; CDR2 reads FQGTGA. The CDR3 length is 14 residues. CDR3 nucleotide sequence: TGTGCCAGCAGCTTACAGAGCGGCTACAATGAGCAGTTCTTC. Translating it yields CASSLQSGYNEQFF.

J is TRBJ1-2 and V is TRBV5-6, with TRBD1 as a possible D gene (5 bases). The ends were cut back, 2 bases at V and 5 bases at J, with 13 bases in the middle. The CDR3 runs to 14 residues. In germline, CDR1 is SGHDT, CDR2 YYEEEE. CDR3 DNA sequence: TGTGCCAGCAGCTTAGGGGCAGCCGATTATGGCTACACCTTC. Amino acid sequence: CASSLGAADYGYTF.